This entry concerns a single T cell receptor (beta chain). The entry originates in a study of blood T cell repertoires in COVID-19. The CDR3 has 13 amino acids. V was shortened by 5 bases and J by 4 bases, with 11 bases between the two germline ends. Germline V gene data show CDR1 as SEHNR and CDR2 as FQNEAQ (reference sequence). Per the study methods: Amplified reference gene primers provided the basis for estimating nucleated cell counts. Data came from immunoSEQ multiplex PCR; TCRdb stores just in-frame clones and leaves some out. The DNA was the basis for D and trimming; V, J and clone size are from that table. The sample has some 200,000 clones, around nine tenths seen once; the top ten hold approximately 13%.

The V gene is TRBV7-9, the J gene TRBJ2-5; maybe TRBD1 (6 bases). Sequencing was done on a sample of peripheral blood. This clonotype originated in a woman in her 70s with COVID-19, enrolled during active disease. CDR3 loop: CASSGTGLETQYF. CDR3 coding DNA: TGTGCCAGCAGCGGAACAGGGTTAGAGACCCAGTACTTC.